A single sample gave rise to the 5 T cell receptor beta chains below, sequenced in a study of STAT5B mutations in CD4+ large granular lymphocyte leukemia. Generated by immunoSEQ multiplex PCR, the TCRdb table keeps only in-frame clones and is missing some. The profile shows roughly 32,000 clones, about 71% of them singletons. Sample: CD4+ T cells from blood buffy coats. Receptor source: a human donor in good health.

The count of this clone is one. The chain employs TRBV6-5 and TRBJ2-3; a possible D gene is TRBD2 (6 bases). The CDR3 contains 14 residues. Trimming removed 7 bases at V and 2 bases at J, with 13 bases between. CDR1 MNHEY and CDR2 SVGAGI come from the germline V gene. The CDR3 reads CASKRTTVTDTQYF. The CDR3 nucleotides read TGTGCCAGCAAGCGGACTACCGTCACAGATACGCAGTATTTT.

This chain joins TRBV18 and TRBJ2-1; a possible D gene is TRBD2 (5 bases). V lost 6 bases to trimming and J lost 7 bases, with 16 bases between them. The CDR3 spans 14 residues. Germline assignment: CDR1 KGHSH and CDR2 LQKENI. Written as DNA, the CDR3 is TGTGCCAGCTCCGGTAGAGGGAGAGAGAATGAGCAGTTCTTC. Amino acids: CASSGRGRENEQFF.

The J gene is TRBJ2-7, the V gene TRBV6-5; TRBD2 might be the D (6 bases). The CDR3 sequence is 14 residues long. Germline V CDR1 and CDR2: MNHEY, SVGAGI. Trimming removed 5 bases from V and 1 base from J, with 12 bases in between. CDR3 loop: CASSRRRASYEQYF. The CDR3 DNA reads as TGTGCCAGCAGTAGACGGAGGGCATCCTACGAGCAGTACTTC.

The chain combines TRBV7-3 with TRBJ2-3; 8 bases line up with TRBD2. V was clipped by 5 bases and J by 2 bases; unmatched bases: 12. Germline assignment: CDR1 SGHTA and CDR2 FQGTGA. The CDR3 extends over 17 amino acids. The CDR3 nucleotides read TGTGCCAGCAGCCCCCGCGGGGGGCGGGGGGTCACAGATACGCAGTATTTT. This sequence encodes CASSPRGGRGVTDTQYF.

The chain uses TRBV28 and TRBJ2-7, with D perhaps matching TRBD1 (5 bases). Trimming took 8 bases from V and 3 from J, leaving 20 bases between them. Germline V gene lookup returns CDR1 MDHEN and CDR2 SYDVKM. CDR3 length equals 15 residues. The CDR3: CASGNPLLGHYEQYF. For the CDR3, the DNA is TGTGCCAGCGGCAACCCCCTGCTGGGGCACTACGAGCAGTACTTC.